This T cell receptor (beta chain) was recorded in a study of identical twins. Germline V gives CDR1 SGHTA, CDR2 FQGNSA. This CDR3 has 16 residues. The V gene end was trimmed by 3 bases and the J gene end by 2 bases; junction bases not matched to a gene: 10. Via MiXCR, TCRdb re-called the 5' RACE reads, giving one row per CDR3 protein. The sample contains 650,000 to 800,000 distinct CDR3 sequences, under 9% of which appear only once. This sample was shared with a second study, whose subject was yellow fever vaccine responses in identical twins.

The chain carries TRBV7-2 and TRBJ2-7, with 7 bases identical to TRBD2. Input material: PBMCs. The sequence was obtained from a woman between 18 and 30 years old in good health. CDR3 sequence: CASSLTAGPPPYEQYF. As DNA, the CDR3 is TGTGCCAGCAGCTTGACAGCGGGGCCTCCCCCCTACGAGCAGTACTTC.